The TCR beta chain under discussion was sequenced for a study of CD8 T cells in ankylosing spondylitis. Each CDR3 protein gets one entry after TCRdb re-called the 5' RACE reads with MiXCR. The sample has some 240,000 distinct CDR3 sequences, 15% to 20% seen once. The TCR was taken from a male donor with ankylosing spondylitis or in good health (not recorded which). Material: blood, either unsorted or a sorted T cell fraction (not recorded which).

The CDR3 DNA reads as TGTGCCAGCAGTTTATTGCAGGGTCCAAATACGCAGTATTTT. Translating gives CASSLLQGPNTQYF. The chain recombines TRBV12-3 or TRBV12-4 with TRBJ2-3; tentative D call: TRBD1 (5 bases). Trimming removed 2 bases from V and 7 bases from J, with 13 bases in between. The CDR3 contains 14 residues.